The sequence of this T cell receptor (beta chain) was determined in a study of blood T cell repertoires in COVID-19. Germline lookup yields CDR1 SGHAT and CDR2 FQNNGV. The V gene lost 1 base and the J gene lost 1 base, with 12 bases spanning the gap. The CDR3 is 16 amino acids. Assay used: immunoSEQ multiplex PCR; TCRdb lists only in-frame clones, some missing. The table shows 240,000 or so clones, with 80% to 90% occurring only once. The chain combines TRBV11-2 with TRBJ2-3; D gene uncertain. Material for sequencing was peripheral blood. The clonotype was recovered from a man aged 55 to 70 with acute or convalescent COVID-19. The CDR3 region is CASSLGARLGTDTQYF. For the CDR3, the DNA is TGTGCCAGCAGCTTAGGTGCCAGACTCGGCACAGATACGCAGTATTTT.